One and the same sample provided the 9 T cell receptor beta chains below, sequenced in a study of T cells in Graves' hyperthyroidism and ophthalmopathy. The CDR3 regions of TCR beta were amplified from RNA transcripts. Initially, a first-round RT-PCR of the TCR CDR3 employed the HTBI primer set. TCRdb called the multiplex PCR reads again in MiXCR, with one record for every CDR3 protein. The sample carries 540,000 or so distinct CDR3 sequences, 40% to 55% recorded once. The sequencing input was peripheral blood or thyroid tissue (not recorded which). The receptor set was obtained from an adult woman with Graves' disease, either hyperthyroidism or ophthalmopathy (not recorded which).

This rearrangement joins TRBV20-1 to TRBJ2-7; D is uncertain. The CDR3 consists of 10 residues. The V gene's germline CDR1 is DFQATT and CDR2 SNEGSKA (reference sequence). Trimming took off 2 bases at V and 6 bases at J, with 5 bases between the two ends. CDR3 sequence: CSARWTEQYF. The DNA of the CDR3 is TGCAGTGCTAGATGGACCGAGCAGTACTTC.

The rearrangement uses TRBV19 and TRBJ1-1, with TRBD1 identical over 9 bases. Trimming cost V 9 bases and J 1 base; bases outside gene matches: 3. Germline V gene sequence: CDR1 LNHDA, CDR2 SQIVND (reference sequence). CDR3 size: 13 residues. CDR3 sequence (DNA): TGTGCCAGCTGGGACAGGGCGAACACTGAAGCTTTCTTT. This encodes CASWDRANTEAFF.

This clonotype has at least ten counts. The rearrangement joins TRBV20-1 to TRBJ2-7; 12 bases are shared with TRBD2. Germline CDR1 DFQATT, CDR2 SNEGSKA (reference sequence). This CDR3 is built from 13 residues. The junction had 4 bases not matched to a gene; V was cut back by 6 bases and J by 4 bases. The CDR3 loop is CSALAGGFYEQYF. CDR3 sequence (DNA): TGCAGTGCCCTAGCGGGAGGGTTTTACGAGCAGTACTTC.

This clonotype was recorded only once. It is unclear where the CDR3 begins or ends on the DNA, so no DNA is shown, and the CDR3 is as TCRdb lists it. The chain uses TRBV11-2 and TRBJ1-4. The CDR3 is 12 residues long, ends included. Per the germline V gene, CDR1 is SGHAT and CDR2 is FQNNGV. CDR3 residues: CASSTEGKNCFF.

This rearrangement joins TRBV7-9 to TRBJ2-2; perhaps TRBD1 as D (6 bases). Trimming took 3 bases from V and 4 from J, leaving 12 bases between them. The CDR3 spans 15 residues. Per the germline V gene, CDR1 is SEHNR and CDR2 is FQNEAQ (reference sequence). The CDR3: CASSLILGGTGELFF. The CDR3 DNA is TGTGCCAGCAGCTTGATACTAGGGGGCACCGGGGAGCTGTTTTTT.

This clonotype came up many times. The rearrangement joins TRBV7-9 to TRBJ2-7; 7 bases are a match to TRBD2. Germline V gene lookup returns CDR1 SEHNR and CDR2 FQNEAQ (reference sequence). CDR3 length: 12 residues. Germline trimming cut 4 bases from V and 6 bases from J; bases unmatched to any gene: 3. In DNA, the CDR3 is TGTGCCAGCAGCTCGGGACTATTCGAGCAGTACTTC. It is translated as CASSSGLFEQYF.

About this clonotype itself: At one boundary the junction diverges from the germline segment, which might be a read error. The genes are TRBV2 and TRBJ2-5; possibly TRBD1 for D (5 bases). The CDR3 covers 14 residues. Germline values: CDR1 SNHLY, CDR2 FYNNEI. CDR3 coding DNA: TGTGCCAGCAGCCCGCCGACAGTCCAAGAGACCCGGTACTTC. It specifies CASSPPTVQETRYF.

This chain joins TRBV28 and TRBJ1-2; no firm D call. There are 15 residues in the CDR3. Trimming took 1 base from V and 8 from J, leaving 17 bases between them. Per the germline V gene, CDR1 is MDHEN and CDR2 is SYDVKM. CDR3 amino acids: CASSLLTLSVNGYTF. The CDR3 coding sequence is TGTGCCAGCAGTTTATTGACACTATCGGTGAACGGCTACACCTTC.

This chain joins TRBV15 and TRBJ1-2; D ambiguous. This CDR3 is 13 amino acids long. V was trimmed by 0 bases and J by 7 bases, leaving 9 bases between them. CDR1 LNHNV and CDR2 YYDKDF come from the germline V gene (reference sequence). CDR3 sequence reads: CATSRDSGFGYTF. The CDR3 bases are TGTGCCACCAGCAGAGATTCAGGATTTGGCTACACCTTC.